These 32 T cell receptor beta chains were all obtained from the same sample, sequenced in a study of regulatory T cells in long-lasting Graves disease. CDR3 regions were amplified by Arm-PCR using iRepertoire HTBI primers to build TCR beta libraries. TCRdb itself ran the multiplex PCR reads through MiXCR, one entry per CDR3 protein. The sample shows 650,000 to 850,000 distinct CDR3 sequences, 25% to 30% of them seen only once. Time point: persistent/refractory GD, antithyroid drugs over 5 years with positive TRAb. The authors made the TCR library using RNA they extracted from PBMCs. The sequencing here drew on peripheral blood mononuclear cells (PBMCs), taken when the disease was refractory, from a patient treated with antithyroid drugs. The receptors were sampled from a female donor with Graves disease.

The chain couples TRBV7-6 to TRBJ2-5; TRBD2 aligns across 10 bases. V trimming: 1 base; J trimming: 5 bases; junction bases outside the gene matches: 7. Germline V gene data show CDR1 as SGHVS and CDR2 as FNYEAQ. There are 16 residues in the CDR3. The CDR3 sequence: CASSLEASGSWETQYF. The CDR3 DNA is TGTGCCAGCAGCTTAGAGGCTAGCGGGAGTTGGGAGACCCAGTACTTC.

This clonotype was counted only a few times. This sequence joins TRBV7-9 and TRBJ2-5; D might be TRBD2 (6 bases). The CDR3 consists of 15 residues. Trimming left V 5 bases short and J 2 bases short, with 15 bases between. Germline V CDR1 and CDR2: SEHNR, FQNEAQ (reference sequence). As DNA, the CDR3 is TGTGCCAGCAGCCGCGGGACTCTTTTGCAAGAGACCCAGTACTTC. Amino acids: CASSRGTLLQETQYF.

CDR3 bases: TGTGCTAGTGGTTTGGCACCCCAATGGACGCAGTACTTC. It codes for CASGLAPQWTQYF. J is TRBJ2-7 and V is TRBV12-5; no firm D call. This CDR3 has 13 residues. Germline V gene lookup returns CDR1 LGHNT and CDR2 FRNRAP. V was shortened by 1 base and J by 9 bases, with 13 bases between the two germline ends.

CDR3 nucleotides: TGTGCCAGCAGCCCCGGGGAAGTGAACAATCAGCCCCAGCATTTT. Protein product: CASSPGEVNNQPQHF. This chain uses TRBV12-3 or TRBV12-4 with TRBJ1-5, with D uncertain. The CDR3 loop spans 15 amino acids. The V and J ends lost 6 bases and 3 bases respectively, with 15 bases between them.

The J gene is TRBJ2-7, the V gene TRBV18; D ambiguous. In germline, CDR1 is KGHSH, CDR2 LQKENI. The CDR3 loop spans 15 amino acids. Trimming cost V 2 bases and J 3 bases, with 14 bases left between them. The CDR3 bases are TGTGCCAGCTCACCAACGTCTGCCCCAAACTACGAGCAGTACTTC. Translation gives CASSPTSAPNYEQYF. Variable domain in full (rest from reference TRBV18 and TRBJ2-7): NAGVMQNPRHLVRRRGQEARLRCSPMKGHSHVYWYRQLPEEGLKFMVYLQKENIIDESGMPKERFSAEFPKEGPSILRIQQVVRGDSAAYFCASSPTSAPNYEQYFGPGTRLTVT.

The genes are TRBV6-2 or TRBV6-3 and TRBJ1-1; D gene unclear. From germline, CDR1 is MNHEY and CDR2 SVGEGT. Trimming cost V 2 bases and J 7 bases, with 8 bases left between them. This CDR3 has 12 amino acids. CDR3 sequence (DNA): TGTGCCAGCAGTTACCTGGTTGGTGAAGCTTTCTTT. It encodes CASSYLVGEAFF.

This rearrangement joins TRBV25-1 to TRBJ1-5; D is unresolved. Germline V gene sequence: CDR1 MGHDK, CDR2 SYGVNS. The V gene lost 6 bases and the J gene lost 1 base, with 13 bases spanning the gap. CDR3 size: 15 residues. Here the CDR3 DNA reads TGTGCCAGCAGCCATGGTTCAGGAAGCAATCAGCCCCAGCATTTT. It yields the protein CASSHGSGSNQPQHF. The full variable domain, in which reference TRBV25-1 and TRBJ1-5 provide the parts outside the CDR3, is EADIYQTPRYLVIGTGKKITLECSQTMGHDKMYWYQQDPGMELHLIHYSYGVNSTEKGDLSSESTVSRIRTEHFPLTLESARPSHTSQYLCASSHGSGSNQPQHFGDGTRLSIL.

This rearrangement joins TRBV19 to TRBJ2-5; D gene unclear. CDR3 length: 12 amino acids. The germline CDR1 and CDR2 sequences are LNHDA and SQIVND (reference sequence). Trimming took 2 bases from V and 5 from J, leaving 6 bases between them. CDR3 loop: CASSIRWETQYF. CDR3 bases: TGTGCCAGTAGTATACGGTGGGAGACCCAGTACTTC.

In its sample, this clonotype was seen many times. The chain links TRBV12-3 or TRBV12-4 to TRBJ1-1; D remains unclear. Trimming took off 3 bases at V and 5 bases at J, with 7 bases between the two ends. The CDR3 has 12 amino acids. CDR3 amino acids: CASSFGQTEAFF. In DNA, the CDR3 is TGTGCCAGCAGTTTCGGCCAAACTGAAGCTTTCTTT.

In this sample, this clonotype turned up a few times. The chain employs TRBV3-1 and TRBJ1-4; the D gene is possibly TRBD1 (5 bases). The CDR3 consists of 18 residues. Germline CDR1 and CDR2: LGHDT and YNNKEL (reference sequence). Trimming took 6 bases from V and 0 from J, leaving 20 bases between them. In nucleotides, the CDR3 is TGTGCCAGCAGTCAGGGCCGGCAGAAATATACAACTAATGAAAAACTGTTTTTT. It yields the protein CASSQGRQKYTTNEKLFF. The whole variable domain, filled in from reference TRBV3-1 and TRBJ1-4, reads DTAVSQTPKYLVTQMGNDKSIKCEQNLGHDTMYWYKQDSKKFLKIMFSYNNKELIINETVPNRFSPKSPDKAHLNLHINSLELGDSAVYFCASSQGRQKYTTNEKLFFGSGTQLSVL.

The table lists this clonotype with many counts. The CDR3 protein is CASRLGQDYGYTF. In DNA form, the CDR3 reads TGTGCCAGCAGACTCGGACAGGACTATGGCTACACCTTC. The chain joins TRBV6-1 to TRBJ1-2, with 7 nucleotides matching TRBD1. V dropped 6 bases and J dropped 3; count of bases not matched to a gene: 4. In germline, CDR1 is MNHNS, CDR2 SASEGT. The CDR3 contains 13 residues.

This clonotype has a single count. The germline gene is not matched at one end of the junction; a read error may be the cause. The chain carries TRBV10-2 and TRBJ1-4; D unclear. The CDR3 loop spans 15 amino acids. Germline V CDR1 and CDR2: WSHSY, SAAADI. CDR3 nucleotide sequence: TGCACCAGCAGTGCCGCGGACGGCCTTTTCGAAAAACTGTTTTTT. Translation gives CTSSAADGLFEKLFF.

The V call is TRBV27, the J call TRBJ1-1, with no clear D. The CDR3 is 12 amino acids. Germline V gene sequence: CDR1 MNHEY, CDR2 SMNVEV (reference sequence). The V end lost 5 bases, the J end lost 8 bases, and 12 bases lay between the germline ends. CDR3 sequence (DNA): TGTGCCAGCAGTCCAGGCGGGCGGGAAGCTTTCTTT. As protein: CASSPGGREAFF.

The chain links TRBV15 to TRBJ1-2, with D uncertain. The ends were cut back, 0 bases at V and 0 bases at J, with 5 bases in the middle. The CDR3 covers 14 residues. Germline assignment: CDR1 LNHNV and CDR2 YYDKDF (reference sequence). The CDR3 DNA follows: TGTGCCACCAGCAGAGAGGTGACTAACTATGGCTACACCTTC. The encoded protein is CATSREVTNYGYTF.

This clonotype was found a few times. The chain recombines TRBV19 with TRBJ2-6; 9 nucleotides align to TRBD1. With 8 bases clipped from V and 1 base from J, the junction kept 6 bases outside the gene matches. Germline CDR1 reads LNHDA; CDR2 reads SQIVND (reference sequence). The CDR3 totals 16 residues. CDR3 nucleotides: TGTGCCAGTTCGGGACAGGGACCTTCTGGGGCCAACGTCCTGACTTTC. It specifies CASSGQGPSGANVLTF.

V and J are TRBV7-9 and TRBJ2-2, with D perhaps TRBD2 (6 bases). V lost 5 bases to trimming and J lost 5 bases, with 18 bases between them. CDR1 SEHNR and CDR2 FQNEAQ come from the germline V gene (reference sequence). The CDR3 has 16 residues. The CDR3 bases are TGTGCCAGCAGCCCGCCTGGAGGGAGAAGGACCGGGGAGCTGTTTTTT. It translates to CASSPPGGRRTGELFF.

The CDR3: CASSHSGTDYEQYF. CDR3 bases: TGTGCCAGCAGCCACTCCGGGACGGACTACGAGCAGTACTTC. The chain is built from TRBV7-2 and TRBJ2-7; the D gene could be TRBD1 or TRBD2 (5 bases each). Per the germline V gene, CDR1 is SGHTA and CDR2 is FQGNSA. This CDR3 comprises 14 residues. Trimming took 5 bases from V and 3 from J, leaving 14 bases between them.

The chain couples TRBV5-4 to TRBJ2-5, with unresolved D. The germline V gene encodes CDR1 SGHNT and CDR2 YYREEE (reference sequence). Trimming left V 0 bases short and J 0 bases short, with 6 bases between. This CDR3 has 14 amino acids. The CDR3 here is CASSLVTDQETQYF. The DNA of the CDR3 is TGTGCCAGCAGCTTGGTGACGGACCAAGAGACCCAGTACTTC.

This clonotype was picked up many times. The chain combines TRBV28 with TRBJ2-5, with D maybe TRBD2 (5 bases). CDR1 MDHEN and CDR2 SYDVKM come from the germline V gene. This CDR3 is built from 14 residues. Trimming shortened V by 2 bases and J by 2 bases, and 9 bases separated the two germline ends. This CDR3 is CASSLGAAQETQYF. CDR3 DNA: TGTGCCAGCAGTTTAGGAGCGGCGCAAGAGACCCAGTACTTC.

The CDR3 protein is CASSWEPRDTGELFF. The CDR3, as DNA: TGCGCCAGCAGCTGGGAACCCCGAGACACCGGGGAGCTGTTTTTT. The V gene is TRBV5-1, the J gene TRBJ2-2; no reliable D call. The V gene's germline CDR1 is SGHRS and CDR2 YFSETQ. The V end was cut by 3 bases, the J end by 3 bases, with 12 bases between. The CDR3 consists of 15 residues. The entire variable domain, with the rest obtained from reference TRBV5-1 and TRBJ2-2, is as follows: KAGVTQTPRYLIKTRGQQVTLSCSPISGHRSVSWYQQTPGQGLQFLFEYFSETQRNKGNFPGRFSGRQFSNSRSEMNVSTLELGDSALYLCASSWEPRDTGELFFGEGSRLTVL.

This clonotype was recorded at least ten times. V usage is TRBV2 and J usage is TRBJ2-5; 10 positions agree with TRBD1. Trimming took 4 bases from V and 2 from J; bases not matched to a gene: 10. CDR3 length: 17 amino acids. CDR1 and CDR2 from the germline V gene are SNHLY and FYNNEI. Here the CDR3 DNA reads TGTGCCAGCAGTGCATCCCGGACAGGGGGTTTTCAAGAGACCCAGTACTTC. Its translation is CASSASRTGGFQETQYF.

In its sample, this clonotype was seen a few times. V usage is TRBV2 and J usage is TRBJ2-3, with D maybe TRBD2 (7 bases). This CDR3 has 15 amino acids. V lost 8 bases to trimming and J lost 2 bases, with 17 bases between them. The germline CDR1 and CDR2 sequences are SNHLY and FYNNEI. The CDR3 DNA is TGTGCCAGCTCCCCCAGGGAGGGGGACACAGATACGCAGTATTTT. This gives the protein CASSPREGDTDTQYF.

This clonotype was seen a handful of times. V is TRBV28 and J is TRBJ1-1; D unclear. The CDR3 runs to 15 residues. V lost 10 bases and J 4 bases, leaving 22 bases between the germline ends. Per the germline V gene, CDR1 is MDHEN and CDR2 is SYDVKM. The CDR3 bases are TGTGCCATCATGCCGAACAGAGCATTCGGCACTGAAGCTTTCTTT. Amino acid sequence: CAIMPNRAFGTEAFF.

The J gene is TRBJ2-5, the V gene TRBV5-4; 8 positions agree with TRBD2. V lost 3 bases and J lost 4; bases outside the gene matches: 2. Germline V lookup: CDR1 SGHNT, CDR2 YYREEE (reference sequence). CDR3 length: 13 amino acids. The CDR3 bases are TGTGCCAGCAGCTGGACTAGCTCAGAGACCCAGTACTTC. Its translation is CASSWTSSETQYF.

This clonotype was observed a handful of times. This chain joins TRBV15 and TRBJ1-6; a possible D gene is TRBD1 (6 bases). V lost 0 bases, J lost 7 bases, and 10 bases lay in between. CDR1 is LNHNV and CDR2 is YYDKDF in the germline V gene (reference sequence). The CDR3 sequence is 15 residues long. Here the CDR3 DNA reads TGTGCCACCAGCAGAGACCGAGGGGGGAATTCACCCCTCCACTTT. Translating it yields CATSRDRGGNSPLHF.

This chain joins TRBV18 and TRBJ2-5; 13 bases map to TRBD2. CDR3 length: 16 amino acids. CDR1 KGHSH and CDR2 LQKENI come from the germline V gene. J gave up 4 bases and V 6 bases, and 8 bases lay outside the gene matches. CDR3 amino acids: CASSGTSGTGAETQYF. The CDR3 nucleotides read TGTGCCAGCTCCGGGACTAGCGGGACGGGAGCAGAGACCCAGTACTTC.

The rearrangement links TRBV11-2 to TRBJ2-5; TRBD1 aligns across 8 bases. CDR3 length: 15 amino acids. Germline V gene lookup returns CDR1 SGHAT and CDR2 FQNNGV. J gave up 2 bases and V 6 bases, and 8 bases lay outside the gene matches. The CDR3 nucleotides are TGTGCCAGCAGTTACAGGGGGACACAACAAGAGACCCAGTACTTC. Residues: CASSYRGTQQETQYF. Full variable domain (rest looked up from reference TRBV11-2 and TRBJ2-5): EAGVAQSPRYKIIEKRQSVAFWCNPISGHATLYWYQQILGQGPKLLIQFQNNGVVDDSQLPKDRFSAERLKGVDSTLKIQPAKLEDSAVYLCASSYRGTQQETQYFGPGTRLLVL.

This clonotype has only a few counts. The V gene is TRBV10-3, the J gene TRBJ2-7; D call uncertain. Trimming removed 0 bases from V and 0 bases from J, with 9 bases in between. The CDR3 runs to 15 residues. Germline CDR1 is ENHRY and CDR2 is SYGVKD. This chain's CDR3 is CAISESTILSYEQYF. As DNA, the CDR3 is TGTGCCATCAGTGAGTCGACCATCCTCTCCTACGAGCAGTACTTC.

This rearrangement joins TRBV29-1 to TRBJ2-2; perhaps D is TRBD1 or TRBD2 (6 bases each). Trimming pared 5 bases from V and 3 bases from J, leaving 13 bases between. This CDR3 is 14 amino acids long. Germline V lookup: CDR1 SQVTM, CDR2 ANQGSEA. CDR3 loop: CSVLWGAHTGELFF. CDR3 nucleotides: TGCAGCGTTTTATGGGGGGCGCACACCGGGGAGCTGTTTTTT.

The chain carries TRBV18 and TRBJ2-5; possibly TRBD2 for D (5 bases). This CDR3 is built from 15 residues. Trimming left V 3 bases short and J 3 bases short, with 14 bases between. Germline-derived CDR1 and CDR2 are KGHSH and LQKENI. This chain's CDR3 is CASSPLARPEETQYF. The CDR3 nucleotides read TGTGCCAGCTCACCTCTAGCTCGGCCTGAAGAGACCCAGTACTTC.

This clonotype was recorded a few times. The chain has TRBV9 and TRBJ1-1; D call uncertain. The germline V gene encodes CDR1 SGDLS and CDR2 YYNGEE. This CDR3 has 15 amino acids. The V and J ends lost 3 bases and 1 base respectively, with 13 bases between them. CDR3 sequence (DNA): TGTGCCAGCAGCGCCCTAGGGAAGGGGAACACTGAAGCTTTCTTT. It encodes CASSALGKGNTEAFF.

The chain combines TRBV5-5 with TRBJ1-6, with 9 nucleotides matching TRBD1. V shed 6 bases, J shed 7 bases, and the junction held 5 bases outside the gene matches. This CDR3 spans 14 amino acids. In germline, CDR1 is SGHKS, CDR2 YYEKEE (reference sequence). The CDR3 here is CASKQGAGNSPLHF. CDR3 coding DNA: TGTGCCAGCAAACAGGGGGCAGGGAATTCACCCCTCCACTTT.